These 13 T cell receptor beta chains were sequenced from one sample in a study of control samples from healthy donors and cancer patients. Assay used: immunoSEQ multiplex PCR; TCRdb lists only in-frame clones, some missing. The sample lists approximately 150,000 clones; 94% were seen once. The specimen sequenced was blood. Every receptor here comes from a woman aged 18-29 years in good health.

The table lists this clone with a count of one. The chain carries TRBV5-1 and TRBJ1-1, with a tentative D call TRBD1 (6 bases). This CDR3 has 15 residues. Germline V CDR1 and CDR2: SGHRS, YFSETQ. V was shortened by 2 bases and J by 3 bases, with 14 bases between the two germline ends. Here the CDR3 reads CASSFWGASDTEAFF. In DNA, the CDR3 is TGCGCCAGCAGCTTCTGGGGGGCGTCGGACACTGAAGCTTTCTTT.

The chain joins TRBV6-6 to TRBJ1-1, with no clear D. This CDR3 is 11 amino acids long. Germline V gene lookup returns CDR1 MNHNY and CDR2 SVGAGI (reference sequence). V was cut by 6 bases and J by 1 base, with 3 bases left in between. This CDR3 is CASRKNTEAFF. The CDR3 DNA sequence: TGTGCCAGCAGAAAGAACACTGAAGCTTTCTTT.

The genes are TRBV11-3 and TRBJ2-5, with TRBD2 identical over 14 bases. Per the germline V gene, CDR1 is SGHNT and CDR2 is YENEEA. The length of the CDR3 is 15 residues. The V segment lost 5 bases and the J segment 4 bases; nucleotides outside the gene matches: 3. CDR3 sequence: CASSRGTSGRETQYF. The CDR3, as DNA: TGTGCCAGCAGCCGCGGGACTAGCGGGAGAGAGACCCAGTACTTC.

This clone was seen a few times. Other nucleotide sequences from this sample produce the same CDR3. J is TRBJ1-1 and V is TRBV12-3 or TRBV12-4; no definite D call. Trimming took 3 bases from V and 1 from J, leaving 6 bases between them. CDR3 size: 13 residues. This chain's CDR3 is CASSFAGNTEAFF. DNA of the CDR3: TGTGCCAGCAGTTTTGCGGGGAACACTGAAGCTTTCTTT.

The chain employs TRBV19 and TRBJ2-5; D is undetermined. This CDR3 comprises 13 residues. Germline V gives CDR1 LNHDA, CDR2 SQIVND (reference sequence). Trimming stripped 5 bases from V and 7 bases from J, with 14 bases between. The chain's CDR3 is CASSSDWWGTQYF. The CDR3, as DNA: TGTGCCAGTAGTTCAGACTGGTGGGGGACCCAGTACTTC. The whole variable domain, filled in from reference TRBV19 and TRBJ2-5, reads DGGITQSPKYLFRKEGQNVTLSCEQNLNHDAMYWYRQDPGQGLRLIYYSQIVNDFQKGDIAEGYSVSREKKESFPLTVTSAQKNPTAFYLCASSSDWWGTQYFGPGTRLLVL.

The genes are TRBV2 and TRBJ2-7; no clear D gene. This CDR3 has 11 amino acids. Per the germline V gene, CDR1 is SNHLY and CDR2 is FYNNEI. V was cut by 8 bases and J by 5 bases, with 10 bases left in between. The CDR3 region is CASGSAHEQYF. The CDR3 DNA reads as TGTGCCAGCGGGTCTGCCCACGAGCAGTACTTC.

This chain's CDR3 is CASSPLGNEKLFF. CDR3 in DNA: TGTGCCAGCAGCCCTCTAGGGAATGAAAAACTGTTTTTT. This rearrangement joins TRBV5-5 to TRBJ1-4, with D unresolved. The CDR3 is 13 residues long. The germline V and J ends were trimmed by 4 bases and 5 bases, with 9 bases remaining between them. Germline V gene lookup returns CDR1 SGHKS and CDR2 YYEKEE (reference sequence).

CDR3 protein: CASSLRTDYTEAFF. The CDR3 DNA follows: TGTGCCAGCAGTTTGAGGACGGACTACACTGAAGCTTTCTTT. The J gene is TRBJ1-1, the V gene TRBV6-5; no definite D call. Trimming left V 4 bases short and J 3 bases short, with 12 bases between. The CDR3 spans 14 residues. The V gene's germline CDR1 is MNHEY and CDR2 SVGAGI.

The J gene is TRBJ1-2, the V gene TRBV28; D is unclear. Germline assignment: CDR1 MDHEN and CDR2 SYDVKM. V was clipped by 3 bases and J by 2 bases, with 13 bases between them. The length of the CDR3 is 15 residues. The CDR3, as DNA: TGTGCCAGCAGTTTTAGCGGGATTTTGAACTATGGCTACACCTTC. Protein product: CASSFSGILNYGYTF.

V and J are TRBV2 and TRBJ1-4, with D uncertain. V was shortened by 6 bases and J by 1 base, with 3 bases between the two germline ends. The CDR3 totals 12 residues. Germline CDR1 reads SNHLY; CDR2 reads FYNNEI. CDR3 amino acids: CASRETNEKLFF. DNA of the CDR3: TGTGCCAGCAGGGAAACTAATGAAAAACTGTTTTTT.

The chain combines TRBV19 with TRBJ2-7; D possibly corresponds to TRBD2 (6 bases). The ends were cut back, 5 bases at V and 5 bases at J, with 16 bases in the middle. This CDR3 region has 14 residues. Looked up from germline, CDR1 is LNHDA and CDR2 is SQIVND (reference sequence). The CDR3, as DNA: TGTGCCAGTAGTCTAGGCCTCGGAGGGAACGAGCAGTACTTC. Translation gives CASSLGLGGNEQYF.

The CDR3 reads CASSASGGSQETQYF. CDR3 in DNA: TGTGCCAGCAGCGCTAGCGGGGGGTCACAAGAGACCCAGTACTTC. The chain is built from TRBV9 and TRBJ2-5, with 11 bases matching TRBD2. The CDR3 is 15 residues long. CDR1 is SGDLS, CDR2 YYNGEE, per germline. The J segment lost 2 bases and the V segment lost 3 bases, leaving 3 bases of the junction unmatched.

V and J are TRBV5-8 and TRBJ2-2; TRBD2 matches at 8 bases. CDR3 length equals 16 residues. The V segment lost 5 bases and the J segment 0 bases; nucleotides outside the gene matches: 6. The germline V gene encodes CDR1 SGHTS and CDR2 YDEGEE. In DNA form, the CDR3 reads TGTGCCAGCAGGCCGCCGGGACTAGCGAACACCGGGGAGCTGTTTTTT. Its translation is CASRPPGLANTGELFF.